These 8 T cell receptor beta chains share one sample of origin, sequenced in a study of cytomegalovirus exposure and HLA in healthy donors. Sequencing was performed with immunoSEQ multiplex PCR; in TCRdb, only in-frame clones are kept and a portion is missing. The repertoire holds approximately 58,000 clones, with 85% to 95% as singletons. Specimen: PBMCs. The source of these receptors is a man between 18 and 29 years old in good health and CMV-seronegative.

The CDR3 reads CASTNLEDTQYF. Written as DNA, the CDR3 is TGTGCCAGCACCAACCTTGAGGATACGCAGTATTTT. J is TRBJ2-3 and V is TRBV5-4; D remains ambiguous. CDR3 length: 12 residues. Looked up from germline, CDR1 is SGHNT and CDR2 is YYREEE (reference sequence). Trimming cost V 6 bases and J 6 bases, with 11 bases left between them.

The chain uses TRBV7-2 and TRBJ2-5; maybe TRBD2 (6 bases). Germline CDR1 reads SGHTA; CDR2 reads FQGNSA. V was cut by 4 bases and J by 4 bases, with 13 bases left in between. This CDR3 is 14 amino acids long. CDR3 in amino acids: CASSSRTTLETQYF. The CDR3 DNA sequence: TGTGCCAGCAGCTCCCGGACTACTTTAGAGACCCAGTACTTC.

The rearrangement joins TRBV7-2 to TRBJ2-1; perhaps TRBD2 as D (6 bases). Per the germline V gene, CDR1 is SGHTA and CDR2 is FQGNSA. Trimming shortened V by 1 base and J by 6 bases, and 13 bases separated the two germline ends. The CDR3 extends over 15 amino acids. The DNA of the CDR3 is TGTGCCAGCAGCTTAGGTAGACTAGGGGCCAATGAGCAGTTCTTC. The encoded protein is CASSLGRLGANEQFF.

The CDR3 nucleotides read TGTGCCAGTAGTCCGACTAGCGGAGTCTACGAGCAGTACTTC. This gives the protein CASSPTSGVYEQYF. This sequence joins TRBV19 and TRBJ2-7; TRBD2 matches 9 bases. This CDR3 spans 14 amino acids. Germline-derived CDR1 and CDR2 are LNHDA and SQIVND (reference sequence). J gave up 3 bases and V 5 bases, and 5 bases lay outside the gene matches.

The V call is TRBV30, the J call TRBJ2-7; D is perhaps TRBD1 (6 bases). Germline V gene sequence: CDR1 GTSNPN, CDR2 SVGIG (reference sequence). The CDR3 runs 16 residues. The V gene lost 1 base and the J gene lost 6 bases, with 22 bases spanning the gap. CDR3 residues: CAWSEVGTSAPSEQYF. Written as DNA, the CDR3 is TGTGCCTGGAGTGAAGTTGGGACATCGGCGCCCTCCGAGCAGTACTTC.

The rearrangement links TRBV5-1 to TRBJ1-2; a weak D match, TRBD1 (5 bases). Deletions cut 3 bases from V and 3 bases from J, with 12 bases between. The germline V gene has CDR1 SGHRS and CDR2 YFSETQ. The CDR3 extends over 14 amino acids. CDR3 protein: CASSSGTSHYGYTF. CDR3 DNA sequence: TGCGCCAGCAGCTCCGGGACTTCGCACTATGGCTACACCTTC.

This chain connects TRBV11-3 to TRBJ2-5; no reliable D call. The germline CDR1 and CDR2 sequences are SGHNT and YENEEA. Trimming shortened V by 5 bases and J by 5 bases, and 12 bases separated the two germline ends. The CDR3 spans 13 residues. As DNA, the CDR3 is TGTGCCAGCAGCCCAGTTGTCCTGGAGACCCAGTACTTC. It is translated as CASSPVVLETQYF.

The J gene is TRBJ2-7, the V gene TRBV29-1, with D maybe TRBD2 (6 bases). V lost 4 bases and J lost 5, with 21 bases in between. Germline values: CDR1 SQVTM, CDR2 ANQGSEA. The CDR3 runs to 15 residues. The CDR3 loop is CSVAEGAGRLNEQYF. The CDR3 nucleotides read TGCAGCGTTGCTGAAGGGGCAGGGAGGTTAAACGAGCAGTACTTC.